This TCR beta chain stems from a study of PD-1 blockade in classical Hodgkin lymphoma. By share of the sample, this clone is medium-sized. What it recognizes is unknown. Findings and limits, study-wide: Patients starting nivolumab less than 1 year after ASCT had lower diversity and were excluded from later analyses.

Germline V lookup: CDR1 SGHVS, CDR2 FQNEAQ. This CDR3 is 15 amino acids long. V was pared by 5 bases and J by 7 bases, with 10 bases of the junction left unmatched. Libraries were prepared by immunoSEQ multiplex PCR; TCRdb keeps only in-frame clonotypes and omits some of them. Of about 40,000 clones in the sample, 70% to 80% are singletons; the top ten hold over 2.5%. The patients all showed relapse after autologous stem cell transplantation, while their brentuximab vedotin exposure varied. The sequence came from a human donor with classical Hodgkin lymphoma. V usage is TRBV7-8 and J usage is TRBJ1-5, with 8 bases identical to TRBD1. This sample comprised peripheral blood mononuclear cells (PBMCs), obtained at baseline. This chain's CDR3 is CASSRAGTGVQPQHF. In nucleotides, the CDR3 is TGTGCCAGCAGCCGAGCGGGGACAGGCGTCCAGCCCCAGCATTTT.